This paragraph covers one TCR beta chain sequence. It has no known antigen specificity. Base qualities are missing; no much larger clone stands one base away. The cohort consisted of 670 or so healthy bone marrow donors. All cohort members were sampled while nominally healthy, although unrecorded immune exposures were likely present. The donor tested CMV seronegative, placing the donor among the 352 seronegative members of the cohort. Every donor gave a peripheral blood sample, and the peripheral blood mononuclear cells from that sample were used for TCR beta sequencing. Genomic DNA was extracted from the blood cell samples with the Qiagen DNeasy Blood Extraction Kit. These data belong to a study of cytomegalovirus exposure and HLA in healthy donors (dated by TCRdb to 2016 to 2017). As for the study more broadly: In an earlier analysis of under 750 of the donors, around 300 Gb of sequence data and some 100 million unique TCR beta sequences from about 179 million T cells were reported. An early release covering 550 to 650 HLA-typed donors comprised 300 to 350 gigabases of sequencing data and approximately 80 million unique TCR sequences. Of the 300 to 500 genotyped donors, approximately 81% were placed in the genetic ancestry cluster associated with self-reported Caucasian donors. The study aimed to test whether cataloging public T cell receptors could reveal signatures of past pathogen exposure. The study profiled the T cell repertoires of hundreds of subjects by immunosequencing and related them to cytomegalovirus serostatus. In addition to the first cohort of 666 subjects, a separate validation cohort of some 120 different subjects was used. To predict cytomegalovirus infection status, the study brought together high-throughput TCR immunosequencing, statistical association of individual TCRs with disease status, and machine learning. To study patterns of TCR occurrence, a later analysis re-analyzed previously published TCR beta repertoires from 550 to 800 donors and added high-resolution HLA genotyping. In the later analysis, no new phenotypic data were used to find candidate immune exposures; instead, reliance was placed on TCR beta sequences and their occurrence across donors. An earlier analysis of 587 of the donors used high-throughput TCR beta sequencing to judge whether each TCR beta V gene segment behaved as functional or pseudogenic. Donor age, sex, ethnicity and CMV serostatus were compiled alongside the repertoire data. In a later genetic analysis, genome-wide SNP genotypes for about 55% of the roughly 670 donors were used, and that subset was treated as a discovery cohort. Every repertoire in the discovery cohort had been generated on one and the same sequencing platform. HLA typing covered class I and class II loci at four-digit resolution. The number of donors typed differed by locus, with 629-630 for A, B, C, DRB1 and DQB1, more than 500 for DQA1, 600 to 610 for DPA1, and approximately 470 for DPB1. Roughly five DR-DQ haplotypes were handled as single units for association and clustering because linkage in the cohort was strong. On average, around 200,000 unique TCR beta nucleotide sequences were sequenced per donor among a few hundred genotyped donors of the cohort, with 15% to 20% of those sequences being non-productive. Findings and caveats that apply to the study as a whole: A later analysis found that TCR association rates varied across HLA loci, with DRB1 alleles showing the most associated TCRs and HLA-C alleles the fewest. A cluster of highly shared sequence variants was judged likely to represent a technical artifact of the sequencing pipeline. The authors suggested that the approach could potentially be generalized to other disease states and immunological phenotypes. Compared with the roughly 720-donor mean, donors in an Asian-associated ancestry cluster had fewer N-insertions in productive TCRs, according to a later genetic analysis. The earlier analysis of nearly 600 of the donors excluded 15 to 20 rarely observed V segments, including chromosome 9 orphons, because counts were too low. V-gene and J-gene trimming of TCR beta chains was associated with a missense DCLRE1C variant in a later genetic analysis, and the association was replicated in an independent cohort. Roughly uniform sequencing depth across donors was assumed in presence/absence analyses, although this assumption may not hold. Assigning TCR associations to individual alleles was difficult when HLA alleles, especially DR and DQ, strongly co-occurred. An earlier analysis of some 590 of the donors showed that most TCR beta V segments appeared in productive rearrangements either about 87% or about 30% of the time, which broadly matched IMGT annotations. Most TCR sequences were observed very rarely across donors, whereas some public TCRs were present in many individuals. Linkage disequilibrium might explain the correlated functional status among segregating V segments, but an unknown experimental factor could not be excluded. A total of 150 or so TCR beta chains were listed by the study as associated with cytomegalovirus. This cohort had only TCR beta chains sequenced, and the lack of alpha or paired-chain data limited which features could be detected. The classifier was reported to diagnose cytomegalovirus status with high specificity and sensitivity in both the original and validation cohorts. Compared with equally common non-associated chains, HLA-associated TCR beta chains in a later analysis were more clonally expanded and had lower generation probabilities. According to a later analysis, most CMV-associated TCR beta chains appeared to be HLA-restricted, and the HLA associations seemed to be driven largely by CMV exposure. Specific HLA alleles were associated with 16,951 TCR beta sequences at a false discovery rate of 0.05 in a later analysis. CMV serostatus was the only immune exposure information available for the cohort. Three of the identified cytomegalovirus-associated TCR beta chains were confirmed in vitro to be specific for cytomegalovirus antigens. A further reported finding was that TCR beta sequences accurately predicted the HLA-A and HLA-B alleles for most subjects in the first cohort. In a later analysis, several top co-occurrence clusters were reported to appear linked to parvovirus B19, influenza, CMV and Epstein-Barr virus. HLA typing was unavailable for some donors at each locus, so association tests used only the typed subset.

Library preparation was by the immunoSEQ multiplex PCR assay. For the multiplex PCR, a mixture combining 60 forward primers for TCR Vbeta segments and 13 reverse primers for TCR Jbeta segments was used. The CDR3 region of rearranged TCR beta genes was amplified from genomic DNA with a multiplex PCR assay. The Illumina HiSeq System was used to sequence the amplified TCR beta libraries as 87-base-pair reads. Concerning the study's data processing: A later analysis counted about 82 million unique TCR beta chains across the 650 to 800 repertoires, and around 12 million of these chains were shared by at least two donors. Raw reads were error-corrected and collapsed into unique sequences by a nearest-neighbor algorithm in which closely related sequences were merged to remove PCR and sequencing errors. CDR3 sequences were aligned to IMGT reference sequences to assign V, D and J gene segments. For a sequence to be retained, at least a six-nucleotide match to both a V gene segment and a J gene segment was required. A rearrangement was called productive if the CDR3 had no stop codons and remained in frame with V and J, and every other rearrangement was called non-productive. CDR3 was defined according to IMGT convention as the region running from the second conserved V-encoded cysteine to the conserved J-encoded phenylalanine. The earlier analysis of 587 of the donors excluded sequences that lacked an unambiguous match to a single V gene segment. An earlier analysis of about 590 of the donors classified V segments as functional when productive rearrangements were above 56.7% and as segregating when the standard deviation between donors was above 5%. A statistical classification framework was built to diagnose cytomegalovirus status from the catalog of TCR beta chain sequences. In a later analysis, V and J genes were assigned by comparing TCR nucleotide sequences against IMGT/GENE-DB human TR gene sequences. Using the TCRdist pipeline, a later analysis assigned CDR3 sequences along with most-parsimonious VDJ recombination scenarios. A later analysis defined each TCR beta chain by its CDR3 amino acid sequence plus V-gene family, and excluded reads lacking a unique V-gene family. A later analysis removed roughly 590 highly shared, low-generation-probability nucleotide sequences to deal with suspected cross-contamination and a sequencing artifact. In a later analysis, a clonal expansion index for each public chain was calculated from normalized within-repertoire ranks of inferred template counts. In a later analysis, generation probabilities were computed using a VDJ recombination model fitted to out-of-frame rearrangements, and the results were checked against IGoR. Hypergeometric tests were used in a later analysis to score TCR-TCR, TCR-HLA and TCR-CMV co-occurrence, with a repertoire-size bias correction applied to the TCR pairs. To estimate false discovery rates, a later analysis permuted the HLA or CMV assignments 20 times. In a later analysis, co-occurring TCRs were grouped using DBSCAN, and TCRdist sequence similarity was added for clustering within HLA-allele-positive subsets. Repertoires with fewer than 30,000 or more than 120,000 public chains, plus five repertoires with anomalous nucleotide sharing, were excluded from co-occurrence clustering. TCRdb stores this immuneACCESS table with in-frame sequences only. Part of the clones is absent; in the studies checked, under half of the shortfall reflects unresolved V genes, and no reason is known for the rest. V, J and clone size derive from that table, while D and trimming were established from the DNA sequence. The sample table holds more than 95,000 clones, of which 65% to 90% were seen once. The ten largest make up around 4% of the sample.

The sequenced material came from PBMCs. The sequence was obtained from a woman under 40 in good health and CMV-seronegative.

The CDR3 region reads CASTSGGASSYNEQFF. The base sequence is TGCGCCAGCACCTCCGGAGGAGCCAGCTCCTACAATGAGCAGTTCTTC. The chain is made from TRBV5-1 and TRBJ2-1; a tentative D call is TRBD2 (5 bases match). As encoded in the germline V gene, CDR1 is SGHRS while CDR2 is YFSETQ. Relative to germline, V is 6 bases shorter and J is 0 bases shorter, with 16 bases between their ends. The CDR3 starts with the cysteine, ends with the phenylalanine, and has 16 residues. Only the CDR3 portion is preserved as DNA: 48 bases, with reading frame beginning at the first base.